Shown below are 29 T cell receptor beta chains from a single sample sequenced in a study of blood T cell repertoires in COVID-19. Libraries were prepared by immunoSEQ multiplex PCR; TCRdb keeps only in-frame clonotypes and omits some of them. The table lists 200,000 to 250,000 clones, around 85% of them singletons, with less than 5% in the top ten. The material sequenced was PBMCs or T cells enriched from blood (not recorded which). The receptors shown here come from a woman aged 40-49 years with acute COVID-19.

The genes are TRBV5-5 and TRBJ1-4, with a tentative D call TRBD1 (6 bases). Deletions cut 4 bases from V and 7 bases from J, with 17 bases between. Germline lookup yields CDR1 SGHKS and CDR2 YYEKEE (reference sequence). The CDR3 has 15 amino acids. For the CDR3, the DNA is TGTGCCAGCAGCGCAGTAAGGGGGTTCAGTGAAAAACTGTTTTTT. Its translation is CASSAVRGFSEKLFF.

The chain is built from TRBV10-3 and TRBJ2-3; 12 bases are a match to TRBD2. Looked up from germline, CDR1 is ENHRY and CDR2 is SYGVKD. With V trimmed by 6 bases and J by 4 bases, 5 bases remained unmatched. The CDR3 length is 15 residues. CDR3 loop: CAISSLAGGSDTQYF. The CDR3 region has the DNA TGTGCCATCAGCTCACTAGCGGGAGGCTCAGATACGCAGTATTTT.

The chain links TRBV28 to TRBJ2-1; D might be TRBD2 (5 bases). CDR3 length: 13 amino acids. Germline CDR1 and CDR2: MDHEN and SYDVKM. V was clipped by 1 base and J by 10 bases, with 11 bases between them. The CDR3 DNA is TGTGCCAGCAGTTTATTCGTCTCGGGGGAGCAGTTCTTC. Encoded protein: CASSLFVSGEQFF.

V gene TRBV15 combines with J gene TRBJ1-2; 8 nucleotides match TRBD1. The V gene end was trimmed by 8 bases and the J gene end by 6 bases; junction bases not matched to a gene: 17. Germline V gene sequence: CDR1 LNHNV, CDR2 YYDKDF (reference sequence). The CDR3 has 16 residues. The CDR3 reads CATGRPGTADRDGYTF. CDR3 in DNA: TGTGCCACCGGACGGCCCGGAACAGCGGACAGGGATGGCTACACCTTC.

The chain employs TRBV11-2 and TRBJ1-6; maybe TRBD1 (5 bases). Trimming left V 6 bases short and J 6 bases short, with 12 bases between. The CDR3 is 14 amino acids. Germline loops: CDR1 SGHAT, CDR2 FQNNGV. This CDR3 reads CASSRGGFNSPLHF. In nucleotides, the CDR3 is TGTGCCAGCAGTCGGGGGGGGTTTAATTCACCCCTCCACTTT.

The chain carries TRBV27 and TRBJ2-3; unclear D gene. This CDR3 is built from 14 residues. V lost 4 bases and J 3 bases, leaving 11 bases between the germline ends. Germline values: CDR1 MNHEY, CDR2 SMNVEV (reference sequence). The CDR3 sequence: CASSSYARTDTQYF. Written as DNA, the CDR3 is TGTGCCAGCAGTTCTTACGCTCGGACAGATACGCAGTATTTT.

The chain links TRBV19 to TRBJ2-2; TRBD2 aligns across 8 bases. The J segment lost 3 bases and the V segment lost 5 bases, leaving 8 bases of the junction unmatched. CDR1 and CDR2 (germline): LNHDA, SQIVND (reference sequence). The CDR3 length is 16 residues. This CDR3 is CASSAGLGPYTGELFF. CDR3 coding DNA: TGTGCCAGTAGTGCGGGACTAGGCCCATACACCGGGGAGCTGTTTTTT.

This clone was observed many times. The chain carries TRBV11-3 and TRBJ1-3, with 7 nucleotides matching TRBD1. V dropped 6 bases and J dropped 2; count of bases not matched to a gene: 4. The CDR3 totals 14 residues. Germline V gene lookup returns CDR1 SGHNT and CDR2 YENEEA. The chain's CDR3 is CASSTGATGNTIYF. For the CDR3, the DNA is TGTGCCAGCAGTACAGGGGCAACTGGAAACACCATATATTTT.

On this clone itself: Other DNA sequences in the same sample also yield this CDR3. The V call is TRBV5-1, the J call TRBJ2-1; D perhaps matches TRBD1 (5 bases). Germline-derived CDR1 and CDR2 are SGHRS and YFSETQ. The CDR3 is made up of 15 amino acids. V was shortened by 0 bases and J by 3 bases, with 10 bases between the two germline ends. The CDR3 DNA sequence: TGCGCCAGCAGCTTGGGGCAGGGTGGCTACAATGAGCAGTTCTTC. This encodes CASSLGQGGYNEQFF.

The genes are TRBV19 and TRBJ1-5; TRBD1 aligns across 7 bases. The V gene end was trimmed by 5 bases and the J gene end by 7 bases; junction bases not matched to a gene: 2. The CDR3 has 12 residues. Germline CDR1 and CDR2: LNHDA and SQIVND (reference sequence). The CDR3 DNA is TGTGCCAGTAGTCCACAGGGGCAGCCCCAGCATTTT. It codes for CASSPQGQPQHF. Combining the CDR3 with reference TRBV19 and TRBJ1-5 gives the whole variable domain DGGITQSPKYLFRKEGQNVTLSCEQNLNHDAMYWYRQDPGQGLRLIYYSQIVNDFQKGDIAEGYSVSREKKESFPLTVTSAQKNPTAFYLCASSPQGQPQHFGDGTRLSIL.

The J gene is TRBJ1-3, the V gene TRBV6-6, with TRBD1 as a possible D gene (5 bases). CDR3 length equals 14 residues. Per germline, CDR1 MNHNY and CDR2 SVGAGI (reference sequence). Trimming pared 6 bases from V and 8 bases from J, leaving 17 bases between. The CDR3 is CASREDIRYDTIYF. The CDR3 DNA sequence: TGTGCCAGCAGAGAGGACATCCGGTATGACACCATATATTTT.

This CDR3 reads CASSDAGTLYEQYF. CDR3 bases: TGTGCCAGCAGCGACGCCGGGACTCTCTACGAGCAGTACTTC. This chain joins TRBV7-8 and TRBJ2-7; tentatively, D is TRBD2 (6 bases). The germline V gene encodes CDR1 SGHVS and CDR2 FQNEAQ. This CDR3 has 14 residues. V lost 5 bases and J 3 bases, leaving 14 bases between the germline ends. Supplemented by reference TRBV7-8 and TRBJ2-7, the full variable domain reads GAGVSQSPRYKVAKRGQDVALRCDPISGHVSLFWYQQALGQGPEFLTYFQNEAQLDKSGLPSDRFFAERPEGSVSTLKIQRTQQEDSAVYLCASSDAGTLYEQYFGPGTRLTVT.

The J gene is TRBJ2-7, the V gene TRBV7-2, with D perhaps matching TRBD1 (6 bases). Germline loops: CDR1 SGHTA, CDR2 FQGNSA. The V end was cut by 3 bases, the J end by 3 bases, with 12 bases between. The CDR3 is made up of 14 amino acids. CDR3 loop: CASSLGAGGYEQYF. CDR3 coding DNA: TGTGCCAGCAGCTTGGGGGCGGGCGGCTACGAGCAGTACTTC.

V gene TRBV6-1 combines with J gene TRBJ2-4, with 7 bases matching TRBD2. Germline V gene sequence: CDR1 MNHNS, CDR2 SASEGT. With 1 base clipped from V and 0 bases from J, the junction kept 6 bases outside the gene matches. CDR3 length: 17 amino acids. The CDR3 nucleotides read TGTGCCAGCAGTGAAGGGCGGGGGAATTTAGCCAAAAACATTCAGTACTTC. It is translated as CASSEGRGNLAKNIQYF.

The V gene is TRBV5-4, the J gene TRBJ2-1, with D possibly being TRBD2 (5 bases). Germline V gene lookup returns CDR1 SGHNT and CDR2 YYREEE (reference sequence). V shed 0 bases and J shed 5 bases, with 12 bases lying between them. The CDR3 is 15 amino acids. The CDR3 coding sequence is TGTGCCAGCAGCTTGGGTAGCGCGCACAACAATGAGCAGTTCTTC. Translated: CASSLGSAHNNEQFF.

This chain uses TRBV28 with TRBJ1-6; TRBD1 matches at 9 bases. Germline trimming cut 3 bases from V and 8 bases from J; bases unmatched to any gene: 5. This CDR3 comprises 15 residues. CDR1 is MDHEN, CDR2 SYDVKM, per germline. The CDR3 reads CASSLGDRVYSPLHF. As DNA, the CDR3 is TGTGCCAGCAGTTTGGGGGACAGGGTGTATTCACCCCTCCACTTT.

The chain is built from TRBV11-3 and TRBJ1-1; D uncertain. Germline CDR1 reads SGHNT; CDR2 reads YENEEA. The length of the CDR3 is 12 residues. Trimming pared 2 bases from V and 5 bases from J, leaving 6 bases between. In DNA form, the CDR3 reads TGTGCCAGCAGCTTACCGGGTACTGAAGCTTTCTTT. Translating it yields CASSLPGTEAFF.

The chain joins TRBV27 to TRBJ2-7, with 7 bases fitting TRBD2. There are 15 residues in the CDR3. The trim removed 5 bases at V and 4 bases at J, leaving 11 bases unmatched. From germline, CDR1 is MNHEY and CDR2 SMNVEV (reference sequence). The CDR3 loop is CASSVLAGVGYEQYF. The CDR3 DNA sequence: TGTGCCAGCAGTGTCCTGGCGGGAGTAGGGTACGAGCAGTACTTC.

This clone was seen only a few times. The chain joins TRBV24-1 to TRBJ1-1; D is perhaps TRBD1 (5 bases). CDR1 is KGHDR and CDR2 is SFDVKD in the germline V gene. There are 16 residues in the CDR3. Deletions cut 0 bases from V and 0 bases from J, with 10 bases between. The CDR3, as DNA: TGTGCCACCAGTGATTTGAGGGGTTTGGTGAACACTGAAGCTTTCTTT. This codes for CATSDLRGLVNTEAFF.

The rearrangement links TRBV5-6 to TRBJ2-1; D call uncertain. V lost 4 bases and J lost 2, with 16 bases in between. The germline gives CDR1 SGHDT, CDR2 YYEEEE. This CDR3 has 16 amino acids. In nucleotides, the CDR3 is TGTGCCAGCAGCCCCCCGGTGACAACCCCCTACAATGAGCAGTTCTTC. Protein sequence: CASSPPVTTPYNEQFF. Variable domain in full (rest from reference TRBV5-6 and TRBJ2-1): DAGVTQSPTHLIKTRGQQVTLRCSPKSGHDTVSWYQQALGQGPQFIFQYYEEEERQRGNFPDRFSGHQFPNYSSELNVNALLLGDSALYLCASSPPVTTPYNEQFFGPGTRLTVL.

CDR3 coding DNA: TGTGCCAGCAGTTCCCTAACAGTCGGGGTCAAAAACATTCAGTACTTC. It encodes CASSSLTVGVKNIQYF. The chain recombines TRBV27 with TRBJ2-4; perhaps TRBD2 as D (5 bases). Germline V gives CDR1 MNHEY, CDR2 SMNVEV (reference sequence). Trimming shortened V by 4 bases and J by 3 bases, and 16 bases separated the two germline ends. The CDR3 sequence is 16 residues long.

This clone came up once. In DNA form, the CDR3 reads TGTGCCAGCAGCTTAGGACTAGCGGGAGGGGCAGATACGCAGTATTTT. Its translation is CASSLGLAGGADTQYF. The chain uses TRBV7-3 and TRBJ2-3; 15 bases line up with TRBD2. J was trimmed by 4 bases and V by 2 bases; bases with no gene match: 1. The CDR3 sequence is 16 residues long. CDR1 is SGHTA, CDR2 FQGTGA, per germline.

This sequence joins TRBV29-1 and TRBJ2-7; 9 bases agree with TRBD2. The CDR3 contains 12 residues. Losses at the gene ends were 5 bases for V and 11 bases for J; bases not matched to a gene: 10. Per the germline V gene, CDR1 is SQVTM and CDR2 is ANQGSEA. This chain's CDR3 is CSVKGLALEEYF. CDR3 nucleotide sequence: TGCAGCGTTAAGGGACTAGCTCTGGAGGAGTACTTC.

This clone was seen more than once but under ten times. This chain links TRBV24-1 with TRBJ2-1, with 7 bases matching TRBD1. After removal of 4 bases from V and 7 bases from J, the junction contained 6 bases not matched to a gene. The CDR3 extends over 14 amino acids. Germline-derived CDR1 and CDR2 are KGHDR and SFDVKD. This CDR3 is CATSEADRINEQFF. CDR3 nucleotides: TGTGCCACCAGTGAAGCGGACAGGATAAATGAGCAGTTCTTC.

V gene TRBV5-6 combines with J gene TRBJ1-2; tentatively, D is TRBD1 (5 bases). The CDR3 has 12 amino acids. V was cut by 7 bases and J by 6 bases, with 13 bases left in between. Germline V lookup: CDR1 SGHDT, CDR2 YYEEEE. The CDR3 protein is CASSGGEHGYTF. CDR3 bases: TGTGCCAGCTCTGGGGGGGAGCATGGCTACACCTTC.

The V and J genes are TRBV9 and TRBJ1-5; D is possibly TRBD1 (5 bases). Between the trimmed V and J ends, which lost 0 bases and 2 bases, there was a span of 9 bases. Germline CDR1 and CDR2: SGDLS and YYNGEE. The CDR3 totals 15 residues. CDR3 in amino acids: CASSVGGGGNQPQHF. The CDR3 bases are TGTGCCAGCAGCGTAGGCGGGGGAGGCAATCAGCCCCAGCATTTT.

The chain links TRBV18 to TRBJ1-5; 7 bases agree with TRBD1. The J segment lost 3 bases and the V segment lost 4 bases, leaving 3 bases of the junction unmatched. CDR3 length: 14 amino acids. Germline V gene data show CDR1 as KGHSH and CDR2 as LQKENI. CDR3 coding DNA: TGTGCCAGCTCACTGGACAGGTACAATCAGCCCCAGCATTTT. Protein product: CASSLDRYNQPQHF.

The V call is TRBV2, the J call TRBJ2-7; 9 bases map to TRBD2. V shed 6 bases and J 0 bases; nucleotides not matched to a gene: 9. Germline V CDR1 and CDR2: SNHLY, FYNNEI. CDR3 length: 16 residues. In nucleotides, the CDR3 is TGTGCCAGCAGCGCTGCCCGGACTAGCGTCTCCTACGAGCAGTACTTC. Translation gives CASSAARTSVSYEQYF.

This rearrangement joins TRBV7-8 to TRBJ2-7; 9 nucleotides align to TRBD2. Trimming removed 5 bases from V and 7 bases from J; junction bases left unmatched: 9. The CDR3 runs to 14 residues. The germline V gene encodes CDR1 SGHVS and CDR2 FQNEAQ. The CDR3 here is CASSLTLAGGEQYF. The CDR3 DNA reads TGTGCCAGCAGCCTCACTCTCGCGGGAGGGGAGCAGTACTTC.